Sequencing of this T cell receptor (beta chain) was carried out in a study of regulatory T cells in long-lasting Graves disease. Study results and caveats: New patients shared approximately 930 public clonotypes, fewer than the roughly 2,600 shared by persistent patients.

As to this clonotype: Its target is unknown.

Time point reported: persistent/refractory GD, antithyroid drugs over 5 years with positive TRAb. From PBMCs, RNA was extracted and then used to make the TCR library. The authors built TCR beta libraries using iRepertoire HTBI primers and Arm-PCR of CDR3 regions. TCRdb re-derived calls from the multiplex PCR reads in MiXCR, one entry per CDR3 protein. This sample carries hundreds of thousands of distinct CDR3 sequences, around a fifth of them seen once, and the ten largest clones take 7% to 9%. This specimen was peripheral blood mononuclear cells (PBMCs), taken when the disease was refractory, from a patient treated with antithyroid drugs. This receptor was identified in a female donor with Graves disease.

The CDR3 coding sequence is TGTGCCAGCAGCCAAGGGGTCTCCGAAGGTGCCATATATTTT. Its translation is CASSQGVSEGAIYF. J is TRBJ1-3 and V is TRBV5-5; maybe TRBD1 (5 bases). The germline V and J ends were trimmed by 4 bases and 11 bases, with 19 bases remaining between them. Germline CDR1 reads SGHKS; CDR2 reads YYEKEE (reference sequence). This CDR3 is 14 amino acids long.